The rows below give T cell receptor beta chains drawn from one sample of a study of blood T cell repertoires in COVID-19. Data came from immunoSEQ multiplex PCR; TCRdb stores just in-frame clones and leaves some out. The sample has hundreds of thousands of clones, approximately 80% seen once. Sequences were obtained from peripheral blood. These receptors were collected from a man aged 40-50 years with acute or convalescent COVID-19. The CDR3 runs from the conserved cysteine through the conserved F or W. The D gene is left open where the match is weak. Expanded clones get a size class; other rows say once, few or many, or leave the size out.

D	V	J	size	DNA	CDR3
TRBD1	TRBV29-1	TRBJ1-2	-	TGCAGCGCAGGGACAGCATCTAACTATGGCTACACCTTC	CSAGTASNYGYTF
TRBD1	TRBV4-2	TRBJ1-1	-	TGTGCCAGCAGCCAAGAGGGGGACAGGTACACTGAAGCTTTCTTT	CASSQEGDRYTEAFF
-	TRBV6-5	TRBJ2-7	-	TGTGCCAGCAGTGACTCGGTTCTCAGCTCCTACGAGCAGTACTTC	CASSDSVLSSYEQYF
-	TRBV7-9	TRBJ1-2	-	TGTGCCAGCAGCCGGATTTCGGGGATTGATGGCTACACCTTC	CASSRISGIDGYTF
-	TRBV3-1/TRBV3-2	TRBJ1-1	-	TGTGCCAGCAGCCATAACAGGGTGTTTGGAGCTTTCTTT	CASSHNRVFGAFF
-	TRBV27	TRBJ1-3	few	TGTGCCAGCAGTTTGCTAACTGGAAACACCATATATTTT	CASSLLTGNTIYF
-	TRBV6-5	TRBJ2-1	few	TGTGCCAGCAGTTACTTGTCGGGAACCTACAATGAGCAGTTCTTC	CASSYLSGTYNEQFF
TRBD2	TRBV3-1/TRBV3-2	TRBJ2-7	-	TGTGCCAGCAGCCCGGGACTAGCGGGAGATCTTCAGCAGTACTTC	CASSPGLAGDLQQYF
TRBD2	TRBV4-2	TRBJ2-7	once	TGTGCCAGCAGCCAAGATCCCCCTGTTAGCGGGCCGTCCTACGAGCAGTACTTC	CASSQDPPVSGPSYEQYF
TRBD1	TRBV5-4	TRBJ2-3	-	TGTGCCAGCAGCACCCCGACAGGGGGAAATACGCAGTATTTT	CASSTPTGGNTQYF
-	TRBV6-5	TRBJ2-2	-	TGTGTCCTGCTGACACCGAACACCGGGGAGCTGTTTTTT	CVLLTPNTGELFF
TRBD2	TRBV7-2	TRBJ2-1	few	TGTGCCAGCAGCGATAGACTAGCGGGAGGGCCGGGTAAGTTCTTC	CASSDRLAGGPGKFF
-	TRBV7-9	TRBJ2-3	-	TGTGCCAGCAGTGGCGGTGCTTTAACAGATACGCAGTATTTT	CASSGGALTDTQYF
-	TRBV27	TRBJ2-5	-	TGTGCCAGCAGTCACGAACTGTCCGGGGAGACCCAGTACTTC	CASSHELSGETQYF
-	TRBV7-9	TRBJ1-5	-	TGTGCCAGCAGCTCTACAGGGACTCAGCCCCAGCATTTT	CASSSTGTQPQHF
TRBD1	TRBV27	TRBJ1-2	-	TGTGCCAGCAGTTCTACCTTATGGCAGGGGGACGGCTACACCTTC	CASSSTLWQGDGYTF
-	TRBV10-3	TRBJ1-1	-	TGTGCCATCGGGGGGACTTTGAACACTGAAGCTTTCTTT	CAIGGTLNTEAFF